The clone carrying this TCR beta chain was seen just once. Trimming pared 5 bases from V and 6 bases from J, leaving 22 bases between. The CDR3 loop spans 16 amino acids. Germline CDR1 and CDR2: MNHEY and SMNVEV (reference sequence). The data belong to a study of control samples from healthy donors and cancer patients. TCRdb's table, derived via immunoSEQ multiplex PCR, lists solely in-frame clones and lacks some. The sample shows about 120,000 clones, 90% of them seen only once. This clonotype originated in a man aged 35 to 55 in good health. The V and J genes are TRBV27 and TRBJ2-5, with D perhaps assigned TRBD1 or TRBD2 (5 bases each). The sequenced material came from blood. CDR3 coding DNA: TGTGCCAGCAGTCTCTCCTCCGGGACCTCCGAAAAGACCCAGTACTTC. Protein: CASSLSSGTSEKTQYF.